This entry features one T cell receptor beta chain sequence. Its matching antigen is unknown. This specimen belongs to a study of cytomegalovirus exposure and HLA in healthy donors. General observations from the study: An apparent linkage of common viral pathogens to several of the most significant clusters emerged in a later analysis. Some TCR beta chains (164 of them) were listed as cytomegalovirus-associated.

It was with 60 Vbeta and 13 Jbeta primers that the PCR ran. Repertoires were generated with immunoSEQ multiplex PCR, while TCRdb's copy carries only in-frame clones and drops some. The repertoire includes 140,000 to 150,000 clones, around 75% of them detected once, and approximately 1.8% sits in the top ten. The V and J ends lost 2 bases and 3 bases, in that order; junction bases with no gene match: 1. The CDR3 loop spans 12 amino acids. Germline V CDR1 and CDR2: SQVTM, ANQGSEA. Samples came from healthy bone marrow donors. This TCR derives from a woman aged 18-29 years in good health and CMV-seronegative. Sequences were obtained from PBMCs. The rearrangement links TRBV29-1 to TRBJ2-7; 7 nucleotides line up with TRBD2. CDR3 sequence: CSVESGDYEQYF. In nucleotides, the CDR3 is TGCAGCGTTGAAAGCGGGGACTACGAGCAGTACTTC.